This T cell receptor beta chain is drawn from a study of cytomegalovirus exposure and HLA in healthy donors. The CDR3 loop spans 15 amino acids. Germline-derived CDR1 and CDR2 are LNHDA and SQIVND (reference sequence). Trimming removed 5 bases at V and 1 base at J, with 12 bases between. General study points: TCR sequences were mostly rare, though some public TCRs occurred in many donors. With high specificity and sensitivity, the classifier reportedly diagnosed cytomegalovirus status. TCR beta V segments were, for the most part, productive about 87% or about 30% of the time in an earlier analysis.

The donors gave bone marrow, and they were healthy. Details on this clone: Its specificity is not known.

Both 60 Vbeta primers and 13 Jbeta primers went into the PCR. TCRdb's copy holds only in-frame clones and misses some; the assay was immunoSEQ multiplex PCR. The sample holds roughly 78,000 clones. The origin of this receptor is a boy younger than 18 in good health and CMV-seronegative. The material sequenced was PBMCs. The gene calls are TRBV19 and TRBJ1-5, with D possibly matching TRBD1 (5 bases). The CDR3 region has the DNA TGTGCCAGTAGTGGCGCCTCAGGGAGCAATCAGCCCCAGCATTTT. It is translated as CASSGASGSNQPQHF.